The 14 T cell receptor beta chains below were found in one sample sequenced in a study of cytomegalovirus exposure and HLA in healthy donors. Vbeta (60) and Jbeta (13) primers were used in the PCR. Here immunoSEQ multiplex PCR was the method, and the copy in TCRdb shows in-frame clones only, minus some. The sample shows roughly 190,000 clones, 60% to 85% of them seen only once. The sample consisted of PBMCs. The origin of the receptors is a woman aged 18-29 years in good health and CMV-seronegative.

The chain joins TRBV10-3 to TRBJ2-2, with 13 positions matching TRBD2. The CDR3 has 18 residues. The junction had 14 bases not matched to a gene; V was cut back by 10 bases and J by 3 bases. Germline-derived CDR1 and CDR2 are ENHRY and SYGVKD. The DNA of the CDR3 is TGTGCCACTTCCCCAGGTCGACTAGCGGGGGGTGACACCGGGGAGCTGTTTTTT. As protein: CATSPGRLAGGDTGELFF.

The chain uses TRBV6-5 and TRBJ1-1, with D perhaps TRBD1 (6 bases). V was clipped by 2 bases and J by 1 base, with 14 bases between them. CDR1 MNHEY and CDR2 SVGAGI come from the germline V gene. This CDR3 is built from 16 residues. CDR3 protein: CASSYRRGRGNTEAFF. CDR3 coding DNA: TGTGCCAGCAGTTACAGGCGGGGGCGCGGGAACACTGAAGCTTTCTTT.

This clone was detected only once. The gene calls are TRBV7-2 and TRBJ2-5; 7 bases align to TRBD2. The V gene end was trimmed by 4 bases and the J gene end by 7 bases; junction bases not matched to a gene: 21. CDR3 length equals 18 residues. The germline CDR1 and CDR2 sequences are SGHTA and FQGNSA. For the CDR3, the DNA is TGTGCCAGCAGCTCACCATGGGGGTTGGAGCGGGGTGGGGGGACCCAGTACTTC. This encodes CASSSPWGLERGGGTQYF.

V usage is TRBV28 and J usage is TRBJ1-2, with 7 bases matching TRBD1. CDR3 length: 16 residues. Per germline, CDR1 MDHEN and CDR2 SYDVKM. J lost 4 bases, V lost 6 bases, and 14 bases had no gene match. The CDR3 spells CASSPGGTVKFYGYTF. The CDR3 DNA is TGTGCCAGCAGCCCCGGAGGGACAGTGAAGTTCTATGGCTACACCTTC.

The chain uses TRBV27 and TRBJ2-7; D ambiguous. In germline, CDR1 is MNHEY, CDR2 SMNVEV (reference sequence). V lost 0 bases and J lost 2, with 5 bases in between. The CDR3 runs 13 residues. CDR3 amino acids: CASSLSWPYEQYF. The DNA for the CDR3 is TGTGCCAGCAGTTTATCCTGGCCCTACGAGCAGTACTTC.

The J gene is TRBJ1-1, the V gene TRBV18; D may be TRBD1 (6 bases). Germline-derived CDR1 and CDR2 are KGHSH and LQKENI. The CDR3 runs 14 residues. V was pared by 1 base and J by 1 base, with 7 bases between. Written as DNA, the CDR3 is TGTGCCAGCTCACCACAGGGACAGAACACTGAAGCTTTCTTT. It specifies CASSPQGQNTEAFF.

The chain is built from TRBV11-3 and TRBJ2-7, with 9 bases aligning to TRBD1. The CDR3 runs to 14 residues. V trimming: 5 bases; J trimming: 7 bases; junction bases outside the gene matches: 9. Germline V gene lookup returns CDR1 SGHNT and CDR2 YENEEA. The CDR3 reads CASSPTGGSGEQYF. CDR3 bases: TGTGCCAGCAGCCCGACAGGGGGATCGGGGGAGCAGTACTTC.

The J gene is TRBJ2-1, the V gene TRBV29-1; 8 positions match TRBD1. Germline CDR1 is SQVTM and CDR2 is ANQGSEA. This CDR3 spans 13 amino acids. V lost 5 bases, J lost 9 bases, and 9 bases stayed unmatched. The DNA for the CDR3 is TGCAGCGTTACACAGGGGGATGCTGGTGAGCAGTTCTTC. Protein sequence: CSVTQGDAGEQFF.

The chain employs TRBV7-8 and TRBJ2-7; no definite D call. Deletions cut 5 bases from V and 3 bases from J, with 20 bases between. The CDR3 loop spans 16 amino acids. The germline CDR1 and CDR2 sequences are SGHVS and FQNEAQ. CDR3 sequence reads: CASSPRRWANIYEQYF. For the CDR3, the DNA is TGTGCCAGCAGCCCCCGAAGGTGGGCCAATATCTACGAGCAGTACTTC.

This chain uses TRBV28 with TRBJ2-7, with TRBD2 matching 10 bases. Germline V gives CDR1 MDHEN, CDR2 SYDVKM. Trimming at V came to 10 bases and at J to 4 bases, leaving 7 bases not matched to a gene. This CDR3 contains 13 residues. The CDR3 spells CATRAGGLYEQYF. The CDR3 DNA reads as TGTGCCACGAGAGCGGGGGGGCTGTACGAGCAGTACTTC.

In this sample, this clone turned up a few times. This chain connects TRBV27 to TRBJ1-2, with 8 positions matching TRBD1. The CDR3 consists of 14 residues. The J segment lost 4 bases and the V segment lost 4 bases, leaving 5 bases of the junction unmatched. The germline gives CDR1 MNHEY, CDR2 SMNVEV (reference sequence). The CDR3 loop reads CASSYQGAIYGYTF. The CDR3 DNA follows: TGTGCCAGCAGTTATCAGGGGGCTATCTATGGCTACACCTTC.

Only one count was recorded for this clone. The V call is TRBV18, the J call TRBJ1-5; TRBD1 is a possible D gene (5 bases). Germline-derived CDR1 and CDR2 are KGHSH and LQKENI. This CDR3 region has 15 residues. V gave up 3 bases and J gave up 2 bases, with 11 bases separating them. For the CDR3, the DNA is TGTGCCAGCTCACCGACTGACAGCCGCAATCAGCCCCAGCATTTT. Translation: CASSPTDSRNQPQHF.

The chain uses TRBV5-1 and TRBJ2-1; 13 nucleotides line up with TRBD2. Germline loops: CDR1 SGHRS, CDR2 YFSETQ. The length of the CDR3 is 18 residues. Unmatched junction bases numbered 11, after V lost 0 bases and J lost 8 bases. This CDR3 reads CASSLAPGTSGTGDEQFF. In DNA, the CDR3 is TGCGCCAGCAGCTTGGCTCCGGGGACTAGCGGGACAGGGGATGAGCAGTTCTTC.

The rearrangement joins TRBV19 to TRBJ1-1, with D perhaps TRBD1 (5 bases). V lost 1 base, J lost 4 bases, and 13 bases lay in between. This CDR3 region has 15 residues. CDR1 and CDR2 from the germline V gene are LNHDA and SQIVND (reference sequence). The CDR3 sequence: CASSIVSGGSTEAFF. As DNA, the CDR3 is TGTGCCAGTAGTATAGTGTCGGGGGGGAGCACTGAAGCTTTCTTT.